This T cell receptor beta chain originates from a study of response to subunit inactivated influenza vaccine listed by TCRdb under 2018. Background for the entire study: To follow how T cells responded to a trivalent subunit inactivated influenza vaccine, the researchers relied on deep quantitative profiling of the T cell receptor repertoire.

From its cysteine to its phenylalanine, the CDR3 spans 15 amino acids. Only the CDR3 portion is preserved as DNA: 45 bases, with reading frame beginning at the first base. After removal of 2 bases from V and 6 bases from J, the junction retains 6 bases not matched to a gene. For CDR1 and CDR2, the germline V gene lists MGHDK and SYGVNS. Libraries were prepared through RT-PCR. The sample was run on an Illumina HiSeq 2500. TCRdb reworked the public reads: Q25 trimming with fastp, MiXCR clone assembly, productive beta chains retained. All rows with the same CDR3 protein become a single entry with the most common DNA and genes. This sample gives roughly 700,000 distinct CDR3 sequences in total; about 14% of them show up just once. The ten largest account for less than 9% of the sample. Findings and caveats that apply to the study as a whole: According to the authors, only a limited number of new T cells may be recruited by each seasonal influenza vaccination.

A word on this clonotype: Its cognate antigen has yet to be identified. The input lacks base qualities; no much larger clone sits a single base away.

The material sequenced was PBMCs from blood, taken around two weeks before vaccination. This chain joins TRBV25-1 to TRBJ2-1; TRBD1 matches 8 bases in the middle. The receptor comes from a middle-aged man who received an inactivated influenza vaccine. Donor details come from another sample of the same person, matched by shared clones. The sequenced DNA: TGTGCCAGCAGTGAAAGGCAGGGGGCAGGCAATGAGCAGTTCTTC. It translates to CASSERQGAGNEQFF.